A single TCR beta chain is shown here with its context. This record comes from a study of HIV-infected children after antiretroviral therapy interruption. V lost 2 bases, J lost 2 bases, and 12 bases lay in between. CDR1 KGHSH and CDR2 LQKENI come from the germline V gene. There are 15 residues in the CDR3. Unique molecular identifiers were included in an RNA-based 3' RACE TCR library. TCRdb re-called the 3' RACE reads with MiXCR, one entry per CDR3 protein. The table includes approximately 96,000 distinct CDR3 sequences, 6.9% detected once. Treatment given: PENTA 11 planned treatment interruption arm or continuous ART arm. At least 24 weeks of at least three-drug ART, in children 2 to 15 years. From thawed PBMCs, naive CD4+ CD45RA+ CD45RO- T cells were sorted.

The sequences come from CD45RA+ CD4+ T cells from PBMCs, pooled from several time points, collected from a donor given antiretroviral therapy, either interrupted or continuous. Noted subset: naive CD4+ CD45RA+ CD45RO- T cells. The chain is built from TRBV18 and TRBJ1-1; TRBD1 is a possible D gene (5 bases). The sequence was obtained from a pool of human donors with HIV. The CDR3 reads CASSPGGRVNTEAFF. DNA of the CDR3: TGTGCCAGCTCACCAGGGGGGAGAGTCAACACTGAAGCTTTCTTT.